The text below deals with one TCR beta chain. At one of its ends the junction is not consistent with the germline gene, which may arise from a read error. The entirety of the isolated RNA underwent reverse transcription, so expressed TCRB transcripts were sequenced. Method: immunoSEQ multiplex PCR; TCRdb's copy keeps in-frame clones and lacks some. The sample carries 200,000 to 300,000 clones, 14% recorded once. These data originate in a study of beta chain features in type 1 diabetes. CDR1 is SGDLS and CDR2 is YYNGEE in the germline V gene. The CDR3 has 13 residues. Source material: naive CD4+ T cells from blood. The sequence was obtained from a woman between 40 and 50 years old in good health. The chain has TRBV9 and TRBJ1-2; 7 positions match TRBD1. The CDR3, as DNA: TGTGCCAGCAGCTCCTTGACGGGACAGCATCTAACGTTC. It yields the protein CASSSLTGQHLTF.